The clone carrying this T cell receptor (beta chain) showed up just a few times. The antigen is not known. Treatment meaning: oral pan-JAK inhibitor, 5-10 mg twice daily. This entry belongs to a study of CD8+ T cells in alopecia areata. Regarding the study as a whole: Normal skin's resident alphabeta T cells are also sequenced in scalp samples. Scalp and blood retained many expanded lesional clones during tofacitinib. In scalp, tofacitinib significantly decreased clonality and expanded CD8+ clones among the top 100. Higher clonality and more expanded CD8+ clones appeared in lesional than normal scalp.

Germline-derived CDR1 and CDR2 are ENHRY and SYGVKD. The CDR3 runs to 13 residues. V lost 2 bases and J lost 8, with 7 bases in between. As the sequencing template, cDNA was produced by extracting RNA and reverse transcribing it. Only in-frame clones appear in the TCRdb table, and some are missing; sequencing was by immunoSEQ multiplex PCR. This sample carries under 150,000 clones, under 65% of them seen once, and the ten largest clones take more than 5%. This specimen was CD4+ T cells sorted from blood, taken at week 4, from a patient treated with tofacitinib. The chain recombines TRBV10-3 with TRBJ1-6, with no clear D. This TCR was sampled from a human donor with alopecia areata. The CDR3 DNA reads TGTGCCATCAGTGAGGGAAGGCATTCACCCCTCCACTTT. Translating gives CAISEGRHSPLHF.